What follows are 22 T cell receptor beta chains derived from one specimen sequenced in a study of OX40 agonist ivuxolimab in advanced cancers. Only in-frame clones appear in the TCRdb table, and some are missing; sequencing was by immunoSEQ multiplex PCR. The data show 60,000 to 75,000 clones, nearly 90% seen once. Sequenced here: CD4+ or CD8+ T cells sorted from blood, sampled in a trial of the OX40 agonist ivuxolimab. The receptor source for this set is an adult with an advanced solid tumor such as melanoma, head and neck, liver or kidney cancer.

This clone was seen once. The V and J genes are TRBV2 and TRBJ2-5; the D is unclear. CDR3 length equals 14 residues. Trimming shortened V by 2 bases and J by 7 bases, and 14 bases separated the two germline ends. Per the germline V gene, CDR1 is SNHLY and CDR2 is FYNNEI. CDR3 loop: CASSEQDGLGTQYF. The CDR3 DNA is TGTGCCAGCAGTGAACAGGATGGATTGGGGACCCAGTACTTC.

The V gene is TRBV6-5, the J gene TRBJ2-5; possibly TRBD1 for D (6 bases). The germline V and J ends were trimmed by 4 bases and 5 bases, with 20 bases remaining between them. This CDR3 has 16 amino acids. The germline CDR1 and CDR2 sequences are MNHEY and SVGAGI. The CDR3 is CASSSLGDTTEETQYF. The CDR3 region has the DNA TGTGCCAGCAGTTCCCTGGGGGACACAACCGAGGAGACCCAGTACTTC.

The gene calls are TRBV5-1 and TRBJ2-1, with 9 bases identical to TRBD1. The trim removed 5 bases at V and 7 bases at J, leaving 10 bases unmatched. This CDR3 has 15 amino acids. Germline assignment: CDR1 SGHRS and CDR2 YFSETQ. The CDR3 region has the DNA TGCGCCAGCAGACCCCGGACAGGGGTCGAAAATGAGCAGTTCTTC. Its protein product is CASRPRTGVENEQFF.

The chain couples TRBV6-1 to TRBJ1-1, with a possible D match to TRBD1 (6 bases). V was shortened by 7 bases and J by 2 bases, with 14 bases between the two germline ends. Per germline, CDR1 MNHNS and CDR2 SASEGT. The CDR3 runs to 14 residues. The CDR3 nucleotides read TGTGCCAGCACCAACTCGGGGGGCAACACTGAAGCTTTCTTT. Translated: CASTNSGGNTEAFF.

The chain couples TRBV6-6 to TRBJ2-1; 11 bases agree with TRBD2. Trimming cost V 7 bases and J 4 bases; bases outside gene matches: 6. Germline lookup yields CDR1 MNHNY and CDR2 SVGAGI (reference sequence). The CDR3 runs 15 residues. CDR3 nucleotide sequence: TGTGCCAGCATCCTTAGCGGGGGGGGTTACAATGAGCAGTTCTTC. This sequence encodes CASILSGGGYNEQFF.

The CDR3 DNA reads TGTGCCAGTAAGGGACAGGGGGATTCACCCCTCCACTTT. This translates into CASKGQGDSPLHF. This sequence joins TRBV19 and TRBJ1-6; 11 nucleotides agree with TRBD1. The length of the CDR3 is 13 residues. Germline CDR1 reads LNHDA; CDR2 reads SQIVND (reference sequence). Trimming at V came to 7 bases and at J to 8 bases, leaving 1 base not matched to a gene.

The V gene is TRBV2, the J gene TRBJ2-4; TRBD2 matches at 10 bases. The germline CDR1 and CDR2 sequences are SNHLY and FYNNEI. Trimming took 6 bases from V and 2 from J; bases not matched to a gene: 4. This CDR3 region has 15 residues. The CDR3 bases are TGTGCCAGCAGCCCTAGCGGGGGTTCCAAAAACATTCAGTACTTC. It codes for CASSPSGGSKNIQYF.

Remarks on this clone: One end of the junction fails to match germline, which may point to a read error. This chain joins TRBV6-1 and TRBJ2-7; no definite D call. CDR3 length equals 12 residues. CDR1 and CDR2 from the germline V gene are MNHNS and SASEGT. The CDR3 region is CASTSMTYEQCF. The CDR3 coding sequence is TGTGCCAGCACAAGTATGACCTACGAGCAGTGCTTC.

This rearrangement joins TRBV4-1 to TRBJ1-5; 8 bases are shared with TRBD1. The CDR3 has 16 amino acids. Germline V gene lookup returns CDR1 MGHRA and CDR2 YSYEKL. Trimming removed 1 base from V and 4 bases from J; junction bases left unmatched: 6. The CDR3 nucleotides read TGCGCCAGCAGCCAAGGGGACAGGTCGGGAAATCAGCCCCAGCATTTT. Protein sequence: CASSQGDRSGNQPQHF.

This clone has just a few counts. The chain has TRBV2 and TRBJ2-7, with 8 nucleotides matching TRBD1. The CDR3 contains 12 residues. Unmatched junction bases numbered 6, after V lost 9 bases and J lost 5 bases. The germline gives CDR1 SNHLY, CDR2 FYNNEI. DNA of the CDR3: TGTGCCAGACGCGGACAGGGTAACGAGCAGTACTTC. The encoded protein is CARRGQGNEQYF.

This chain uses TRBV30 with TRBJ2-2, with TRBD2 matching over 8 bases. The CDR3 totals 15 residues. CDR1 is GTSNPN and CDR2 is SVGIG in the germline V gene (reference sequence). J gave up 6 bases and V 3 bases, and 9 bases lay outside the gene matches. The CDR3 nucleotides read TGTGCCTGGAGGGGGGCGGGGGGCCTAGCCGGGGAGCTGTTTTTT. Translating gives CAWRGAGGLAGELFF. The variable domain in full, completed from reference TRBV30 and TRBJ2-2, reads SQTIHQWPATLVQPVGSPLSLECTVEGTSNPNLYWYRQAAGRGLQLLFYSVGIGQISSEVPQNLSASRPQDRQFILSSKKLLLSDSGFYLCAWRGAGGLAGELFFGEGSRLTVL.

V gene TRBV19 combines with J gene TRBJ2-2; 8 nucleotides agree with TRBD2. Germline values: CDR1 LNHDA, CDR2 SQIVND (reference sequence). With V trimmed by 3 bases and J by 6 bases, 24 bases remained unmatched. The CDR3 has 21 amino acids. CDR3 nucleotide sequence: TGTGCCAGTAGTATTGGTCGCTGGATCTCCGGCAGGGGACTAGATCCCGGGGAGCTGTTTTTT. Residues: CASSIGRWISGRGLDPGELFF.

V gene TRBV11-3 combines with J gene TRBJ2-1; D may match TRBD1 or TRBD2 (5 bases each). The CDR3 runs to 13 residues. Germline V gene data show CDR1 as SGHNT and CDR2 as YENEEA. Trimming pared 5 bases from V and 16 bases from J, leaving 21 bases between. In nucleotides, the CDR3 is TGTGCCAGCAGCCTTACCGCCAGGGAGCCCCCCTTCTTC. Protein product: CASSLTAREPPFF. Full variable domain (outside the CDR3, taken from reference TRBV11-3 and TRBJ2-1): EAGVVQSPRYKIIEKKQPVAFWCNPISGHNTLYWYLQNLGQGPELLIRYENEEAVDDSQLPKDRFSAERLKGVDSTLKIQPAELGDSAVYLCASSLTAREPPFFGPGTRLTVL.

The chain uses TRBV7-8 and TRBJ1-5, with TRBD1 matching 8 bases. CDR1 and CDR2 from the germline V gene are SGHVS and FQNEAQ. The CDR3 runs to 16 residues. V lost 0 bases and J lost 5; bases outside the gene matches: 6. Written as DNA, the CDR3 is TGTGCCAGCAGCTTAGCCGGCGACAGGGGTGATCAGCCCCAGCATTTT. This encodes CASSLAGDRGDQPQHF.

The chain joins TRBV6-6 to TRBJ1-2; TRBD1 matches 9 bases. V was clipped by 6 bases and J by 7 bases; unmatched bases: 6. CDR1 is MNHNY, CDR2 SVGAGI, per germline (reference sequence). This CDR3 comprises 13 residues. This CDR3 is CASSSGTGIGYTF. The CDR3 nucleotides read TGTGCCAGCAGCTCCGGGACAGGGATTGGCTACACCTTC.

The genes are TRBV15 and TRBJ2-3; unclear D gene. V was shortened by 0 bases and J by 0 bases, with 10 bases between the two germline ends. The CDR3 totals 16 residues. The V gene's germline CDR1 is LNHNV and CDR2 YYDKDF (reference sequence). CDR3 region: CATSRDPRGSTDTQYF. The CDR3 nucleotides are TGTGCCACCAGCAGAGACCCGAGAGGTAGCACAGATACGCAGTATTTT.

CDR3 nucleotides: TGTGCCAGCAGCTTAGAGGAGAGGAGCACAGATACGCAGTATTTT. Translation: CASSLEERSTDTQYF. The chain has TRBV7-8 and TRBJ2-3; the D is unclear. V was cut by 1 base and J by 0 bases, with 8 bases left in between. CDR1 and CDR2 (germline): SGHVS, FQNEAQ. The CDR3 contains 15 residues. Combining the CDR3 with reference TRBV7-8 and TRBJ2-3 gives the whole variable domain GAGVSQSPRYKVAKRGQDVALRCDPISGHVSLFWYQQALGQGPEFLTYFQNEAQLDKSGLPSDRFFAERPEGSVSTLKIQRTQQEDSAVYLCASSLEERSTDTQYFGPGTRLTVL.

This chain joins TRBV7-2 and TRBJ2-1; the match to TRBD2 covers 8 bases. This CDR3 is 14 amino acids long. V was pared by 1 base and J by 6 bases, with 2 bases of the junction left unmatched. CDR1 and CDR2 from the germline V gene are SGHTA and FQGNSA. The CDR3 is CASSLGGRPNEQFF. The CDR3 nucleotides read TGTGCCAGCAGCTTAGGCGGGAGGCCCAATGAGCAGTTCTTC.

The chain recombines TRBV6-5 with TRBJ2-7, with D possibly being TRBD1 (7 bases). The V and J ends lost 6 bases and 3 bases respectively, with 15 bases between them. Germline loops: CDR1 MNHEY, CDR2 SVGAGI. This CDR3 comprises 14 residues. The CDR3 protein is CASSRGTDFYEQYF. CDR3 DNA sequence: TGTGCCAGCAGCCGCGGGACAGATTTCTACGAGCAGTACTTC.

The chain is built from TRBV28 and TRBJ2-1; TRBD2 matches at 9 bases. In germline, CDR1 is MDHEN, CDR2 SYDVKM. With V trimmed by 8 bases and J by 6 bases, 17 bases remained unmatched. This CDR3 comprises 17 residues. CDR3 residues: CASPGAGGPGKVNEQFF. The CDR3 coding sequence is TGTGCCAGCCCGGGGGCGGGAGGGCCGGGGAAGGTCAATGAGCAGTTCTTC.

V is TRBV18 and J is TRBJ1-1, with 11 bases fitting TRBD1. The CDR3 extends over 16 amino acids. In germline, CDR1 is KGHSH, CDR2 LQKENI. With V trimmed by 3 bases and J by 4 bases, 7 bases remained unmatched. CDR3 residues: CASSPNRDRGATEAFF. The CDR3, as DNA: TGTGCCAGCTCACCCAACCGGGACAGGGGGGCCACTGAAGCTTTCTTT.

The chain links TRBV2 to TRBJ1-2, with D possibly matching TRBD1 (6 bases). The germline CDR1 and CDR2 sequences are SNHLY and FYNNEI. The CDR3 length is 14 residues. With 6 bases removed from V and 4 bases from J, the gap between germline ends came to 15 bases. CDR3: CASRGTGRGYGYTF. The DNA for the CDR3 is TGTGCCAGCAGAGGTACAGGGCGAGGCTATGGCTACACCTTC. The full variable domain, in which reference TRBV2 and TRBJ1-2 provide the parts outside the CDR3, is EPEVTQTPSHQVTQMGQEVILRCVPISNHLYFYWYRQILGQKVEFLVSFYNNEISEKSEIFDDQFSVERPDGSNFTLKIRSTKLEDSAMYFCASRGTGRGYGYTFGSGTRLTVV.